These 31 T cell receptor beta chains were sequenced from one sample in a study of control samples from healthy donors and cancer patients. Assay used: immunoSEQ multiplex PCR; TCRdb lists only in-frame clones, some missing. The top ten clones hold approximately 1.5% of a sample with 200,000 to 250,000 clones, 85% to 95% of them seen once. The sequenced sample was blood. The receptors were sampled from a man aged 50 to 59 in good health.

The CDR3 nucleotides are TGTGCCAGCAGCTTAACGGGGGGGACGGCCTACGAGCAGTACTTC. Protein product: CASSLTGGTAYEQYF. The V call is TRBV11-1, the J call TRBJ2-7, with 8 bases identical to TRBD2. This CDR3 comprises 15 residues. Trimming removed 2 bases from V and 2 bases from J; junction bases left unmatched: 5. Germline CDR1 is SGHAT and CDR2 is FQDESV (reference sequence). Full variable domain (outside the CDR3, taken from reference TRBV11-1 and TRBJ2-7): EAEVAQSPRYKITEKSQAVAFWCDPISGHATLYWYRQILGQGPELLVQFQDESVVDDSQLPKDRFSAERLKGVDSTLKIQPAELGDSAMYLCASSLTGGTAYEQYFGPGTRLTVT.

This chain joins TRBV15 and TRBJ1-5; tentatively, D is TRBD1 (6 bases). The V and J ends lost 1 base and 4 bases respectively, with 20 bases between them. The CDR3 extends over 18 amino acids. The germline CDR1 and CDR2 sequences are LNHNV and YYDKDF (reference sequence). The CDR3 DNA reads TGTGCCACCAGCAGAGTACACCTAAAGGACAGCCCGAATCAGCCCCAGCATTTT. This translates into CATSRVHLKDSPNQPQHF.

This sequence joins TRBV4-2 and TRBJ1-2; 11 bases are shared with TRBD1. V lost 0 bases, J lost 3 bases, and 6 bases stayed unmatched. The CDR3 consists of 17 residues. The germline V gene has CDR1 LGHNA and CDR2 YNFKEQ. In nucleotides, the CDR3 is TGTGCCAGCAGCCAAGATTTGGGACAGGGGGAATACTATGGCTACACCTTC. As protein: CASSQDLGQGEYYGYTF.

The rearrangement joins TRBV11-2 to TRBJ1-5; TRBD1 might be the D (5 bases). V was shortened by 2 bases and J by 6 bases, with 11 bases between the two germline ends. Germline CDR1 reads SGHAT; CDR2 reads FQNNGV. The CDR3 has 14 residues. CDR3 in DNA: TGTGCCAGCAGCTTATGGGGGGAACGTCAGCCCCAGCATTTT. As protein: CASSLWGERQPQHF.

This chain joins TRBV5-5 and TRBJ2-3; D possibly corresponds to TRBD2 (5 bases). The CDR3 consists of 15 residues. With 0 bases removed from V and 1 base from J, the gap between germline ends came to 9 bases. Germline CDR1 and CDR2: SGHKS and YYEKEE (reference sequence). The CDR3 reads CASSLGGSRTDTQYF. DNA of the CDR3: TGTGCCAGCAGCTTGGGAGGGTCTCGCACAGATACGCAGTATTTT.

The genes are TRBV19 and TRBJ2-2; D not certain. V dropped 2 bases and J dropped 1 base, with 14 bases sitting between them. Per the germline V gene, CDR1 is LNHDA and CDR2 is SQIVND (reference sequence). The CDR3 runs 17 residues. The CDR3 sequence is CASSILAEWKNTGELFF. The CDR3 nucleotides are TGTGCCAGTAGTATATTGGCGGAGTGGAAGAACACCGGGGAGCTGTTTTTT.

This clone has more than one count but fewer than ten. V is TRBV11-2 and J is TRBJ2-4, with TRBD2 as a possible D gene (5 bases). The V and J ends lost 4 bases and 3 bases respectively, with 10 bases between them. Germline V gives CDR1 SGHAT, CDR2 FQNNGV. The length of the CDR3 is 14 residues. CDR3 nucleotide sequence: TGTGCCAGCAGCTCCTCCCGGGGCAAAAACATTCAGTACTTC. This codes for CASSSSRGKNIQYF.

For the CDR3, the DNA is TGCGCCAGCAGTGAGTTTGCAGGGGGCCCCTACGAGCAGTACTTC. Encoded protein: CASSEFAGGPYEQYF. The chain recombines TRBV10-2 with TRBJ2-7; 8 nucleotides line up with TRBD1. CDR1 and CDR2 (germline): WSHSY, SAAADI. This CDR3 has 15 amino acids. The ends lost 1 base at V and 2 bases at J; junction bases unmatched: 4.

The genes are TRBV5-1 and TRBJ1-4, with D tentatively TRBD1 (6 bases). The germline CDR1 and CDR2 sequences are SGHRS and YFSETQ. The CDR3 runs 14 residues. V was trimmed by 1 base and J by 6 bases, leaving 10 bases between them. The CDR3 bases are TGCGCCAGCAGCTTGAGGGGGTCAGATGAAAAACTGTTTTTT. Translation: CASSLRGSDEKLFF.

This clone was picked up one time. The chain combines TRBV28 with TRBJ1-1; D perhaps matches TRBD1 (6 bases). V lost 1 base and J lost 4, with 10 bases in between. The CDR3 has 14 amino acids. Germline CDR1 and CDR2: MDHEN and SYDVKM. The DNA of the CDR3 is TGTGCCAGCAGTTTATATGGGGGCCGCACTGAAGCTTTCTTT. The encoded protein is CASSLYGGRTEAFF.

The V and J genes are TRBV18 and TRBJ2-1; tentatively, D is TRBD2 (7 bases). V shed 2 bases and J shed 0 bases, with 11 bases lying between them. This CDR3 region has 16 residues. Germline V gene lookup returns CDR1 KGHSH and CDR2 LQKENI. The CDR3 here is CASSPTGGSSYNEQFF. The CDR3 nucleotides read TGTGCCAGCTCACCAACGGGGGGCAGCTCCTACAATGAGCAGTTCTTC.

The V call is TRBV5-1, the J call TRBJ2-2, with TRBD1 matching over 7 bases. Germline values: CDR1 SGHRS, CDR2 YFSETQ. CDR3 size: 14 residues. V lost 4 bases and J lost 6; bases outside the gene matches: 6. CDR3 DNA sequence: TGCGCCAGCAGCCCGGGGCAGGGGGCCGGGGAGCTGTTTTTT. Protein product: CASSPGQGAGELFF.

The chain combines TRBV28 with TRBJ1-2, with D uncertain. Trimming stripped 5 bases from V and 7 bases from J, with 17 bases between. The germline V gene encodes CDR1 MDHEN and CDR2 SYDVKM. CDR3 size: 14 residues. The CDR3 DNA follows: TGTGCCAGCAGTGCCCGCCGGTGGGATAGTGGCTACACCTTC. It is translated as CASSARRWDSGYTF.

The rearrangement joins TRBV7-9 to TRBJ2-1, with 10 bases aligning to TRBD2. V lost 5 bases and J lost 14; bases outside the gene matches: 9. Germline CDR1 is SEHNR and CDR2 is FQNEAQ (reference sequence). The CDR3 totals 13 residues. In DNA form, the CDR3 reads TGTGCCAGCAGCCCCAGTGGGCTAGCGGGGGAGTTCTTC. This translates into CASSPSGLAGEFF.

This clone was observed a single time. The V gene is TRBV2, the J gene TRBJ1-2, with no clear D. The V end lost 5 bases, the J end lost 6 bases, and 19 bases lay between the germline ends. CDR1 and CDR2 (germline): SNHLY, FYNNEI. The CDR3 loop spans 15 amino acids. The CDR3 nucleotides are TGTGCCAGCAGTCTACGTCTCCTTGGGAGCCATGGCTACACCTTC. As protein: CASSLRLLGSHGYTF.

The rearrangement uses TRBV15 and TRBJ1-2; 10 nucleotides align to TRBD1. The CDR3 extends over 14 amino acids. Germline V lookup: CDR1 LNHNV, CDR2 YYDKDF (reference sequence). The trim removed 4 bases at V and 8 bases at J, leaving 7 bases unmatched. The CDR3 DNA follows: TGTGCCACCAGCACTAGACAGGGGGCGGGGGGCTACACCTTC. Translated, it gives CATSTRQGAGGYTF.

V usage is TRBV12-2 and J usage is TRBJ1-1. TRBV12-2 is listed as a pseudogene. The CDR3 sequence is 11 residues long. CDR3 in amino acids: CASILGTEAFF. In nucleotides, the CDR3 is TGTGCAAGTATCTTGGGCACTGAAGCTTTCTTT.

This chain links TRBV19 with TRBJ1-2; the D is unclear. The CDR3 extends over 12 amino acids. The germline gives CDR1 LNHDA, CDR2 SQIVND (reference sequence). V lost 4 bases, J lost 7 bases, and 10 bases lay in between. CDR3 sequence: CASSKQLAGYTF. DNA of the CDR3: TGTGCCAGTAGTAAACAATTAGCTGGCTACACCTTC.

This clone came up once. The rearrangement joins TRBV4-2 to TRBJ1-3; no reliable D call. The V end lost 4 bases, the J end lost 4 bases, and 11 bases lay between the germline ends. This CDR3 has 14 residues. Germline V gene sequence: CDR1 LGHNA, CDR2 YNFKEQ. CDR3 coding DNA: TGTGCCAGCAGCCGGGTTAAGGTGGGAAACACCATATATTTT. It specifies CASSRVKVGNTIYF.

The gene calls are TRBV9 and TRBJ2-2; TRBD1 aligns across 7 bases. The CDR3 has 15 amino acids. V gave up 0 bases and J gave up 6 bases; unmatched junction bases: 5. Germline-derived CDR1 and CDR2 are SGDLS and YYNGEE. The CDR3 protein is CASSVVAGGAGELFF. The CDR3 DNA reads TGTGCCAGCAGCGTAGTGGCAGGGGGTGCCGGGGAGCTGTTTTTT.

The chain has TRBV28 and TRBJ1-2; 9 bases are shared with TRBD1. The junction had 16 bases not matched to a gene; V was cut back by 6 bases and J by 2 bases. CDR1 and CDR2 from the germline V gene are MDHEN and SYDVKM. CDR3 length: 18 amino acids. In DNA, the CDR3 is TGTGCCAGCAGCATCGGGCCGGACAGGGGTTACGGGAACTATGGCTACACCTTC. It is translated as CASSIGPDRGYGNYGYTF.

The chain has TRBV6-5 and TRBJ1-2; D might be TRBD1 (5 bases). The CDR3 extends over 15 amino acids. V was clipped by 6 bases and J by 4 bases, with 18 bases between them. CDR1 and CDR2 (germline): MNHEY, SVGAGI. The CDR3: CASSILVGEAYGYTF. CDR3 DNA: TGTGCCAGCAGCATCCTTGTAGGGGAGGCCTATGGCTACACCTTC.

The J gene is TRBJ2-2, the V gene TRBV28, with 8 bases fitting TRBD2. The CDR3 is made up of 14 amino acids. The trim removed 3 bases at V and 5 bases at J, leaving 2 bases unmatched. In germline, CDR1 is MDHEN, CDR2 SYDVKM. CDR3 residues: CASSFSGGTGELFF. The CDR3 DNA is TGTGCCAGCAGTTTTTCGGGGGGGACCGGGGAGCTGTTTTTT.

This chain joins TRBV15 and TRBJ2-3, with D hard to call. Trimming left V 6 bases short and J 3 bases short, with 13 bases between. CDR1 and CDR2 (germline): LNHNV, YYDKDF (reference sequence). The CDR3 covers 14 residues. The CDR3 nucleotides read TGTGCCACCAGGTTGGGGTCGAGAACAGATACGCAGTATTTT. Amino acid sequence: CATRLGSRTDTQYF.

Here the CDR3 DNA reads TGCAGTGCTAGTAAAACCGTCGGGACAGCTAATTCACCCCTCCACTTT. This codes for CSASKTVGTANSPLHF. The V gene is TRBV20-1, the J gene TRBJ1-6, with 7 bases matching TRBD1. V trimming: 3 bases; J trimming: 6 bases; junction bases outside the gene matches: 11. In germline, CDR1 is DFQATT, CDR2 SNEGSKA (reference sequence). The CDR3 runs to 16 residues.

The genes are TRBV6-5 and TRBJ1-4; 7 bases fit TRBD1. V lost 7 bases and J lost 9; bases outside the gene matches: 5. The length of the CDR3 is 12 residues. Germline values: CDR1 MNHEY, CDR2 SVGAGI. Here the CDR3 reads CASKIQGKKLFF. The CDR3 region has the DNA TGTGCCAGCAAGATACAGGGGAAAAAACTGTTTTTT.

This clone has only one observation. The chain joins TRBV29-1 to TRBJ2-3, with D unclear. The CDR3 runs to 14 residues. Germline V gene sequence: CDR1 SQVTM, CDR2 ANQGSEA. V lost 2 bases and J lost 0, with 9 bases in between. CDR3 DNA sequence: TGCAGCGTTGAATGGCCGCCAAGCACAGATACGCAGTATTTT. It codes for CSVEWPPSTDTQYF.

This sequence joins TRBV7-2 and TRBJ2-1, with 13 bases fitting TRBD2. The V gene's germline CDR1 is SGHTA and CDR2 FQGNSA. The CDR3 is 15 residues long. The trim removed 5 bases at V and 8 bases at J, leaving 6 bases unmatched. CDR3 in DNA: TGTGCCAGCAGCCACCGGACTAGCGGGGGCCATGAGCAGTTCTTC. This gives the protein CASSHRTSGGHEQFF.

This chain uses TRBV18 with TRBJ1-4, with D perhaps matching TRBD1 (5 bases). The CDR3 spans 15 residues. Trimming shortened V by 3 bases and J by 3 bases, and 11 bases separated the two germline ends. Germline V gene data show CDR1 as KGHSH and CDR2 as LQKENI. The CDR3 reads CASSPRGVPNEKLFF. CDR3 nucleotide sequence: TGTGCCAGCTCACCCCGAGGGGTTCCTAATGAAAAACTGTTTTTT.

The gene calls are TRBV7-2 and TRBJ1-6; D is unresolved. The CDR3 loop spans 14 amino acids. Germline CDR1 and CDR2: SGHTA and FQGNSA. Trimming shortened V by 4 bases and J by 10 bases, and 14 bases separated the two germline ends. Written as DNA, the CDR3 is TGTGCCAGCAGCTCTGGGAGGGTTGGGTCACCCCTCCACTTT. This gives the protein CASSSGRVGSPLHF. Complete variable domain (other parts from reference TRBV7-2 and TRBJ1-6): GAGVSQSPSNKVTEKGKDVELRCDPISGHTALYWYRQSLGQGLEFLIYFQGNSAPDKSGLPSDRFSAERTGGSVSTLTIQRTQQEDSAVYLCASSSGRVGSPLHFGNGTRLTVT.

V and J are TRBV30 and TRBJ2-7, with 7 bases lining up with TRBD2. The V gene end was trimmed by 3 bases and the J gene end by 1 base; junction bases not matched to a gene: 6. The CDR3 consists of 14 residues. Germline V lookup: CDR1 GTSNPN, CDR2 SVGIG (reference sequence). The CDR3: CAWRAGDLSYEQYF. The DNA of the CDR3 is TGTGCCTGGAGGGCGGGGGACCTATCCTACGAGCAGTACTTC.